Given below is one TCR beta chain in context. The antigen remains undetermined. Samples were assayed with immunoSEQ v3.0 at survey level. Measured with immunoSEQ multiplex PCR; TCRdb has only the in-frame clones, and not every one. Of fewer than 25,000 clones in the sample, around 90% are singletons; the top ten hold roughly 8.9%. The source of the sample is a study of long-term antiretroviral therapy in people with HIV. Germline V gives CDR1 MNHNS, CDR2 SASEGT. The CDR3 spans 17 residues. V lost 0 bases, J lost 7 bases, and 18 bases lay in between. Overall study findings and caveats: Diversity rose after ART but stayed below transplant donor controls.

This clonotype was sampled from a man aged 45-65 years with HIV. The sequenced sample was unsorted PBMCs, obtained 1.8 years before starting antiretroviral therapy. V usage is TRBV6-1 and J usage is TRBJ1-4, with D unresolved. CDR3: CASSEALWPLPGEKLFF. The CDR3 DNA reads TGTGCCAGCAGTGAAGCGCTGTGGCCCCTCCCTGGTGAAAAACTGTTTTTT.